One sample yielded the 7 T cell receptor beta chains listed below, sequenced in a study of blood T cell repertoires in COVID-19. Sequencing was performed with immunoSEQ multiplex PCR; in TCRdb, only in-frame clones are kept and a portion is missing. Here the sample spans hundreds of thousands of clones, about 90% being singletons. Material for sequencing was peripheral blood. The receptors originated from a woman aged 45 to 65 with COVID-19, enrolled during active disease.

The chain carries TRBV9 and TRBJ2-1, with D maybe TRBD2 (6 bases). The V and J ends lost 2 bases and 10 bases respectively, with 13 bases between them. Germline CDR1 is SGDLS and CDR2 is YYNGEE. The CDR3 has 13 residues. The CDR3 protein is CASSVQTRREQFF. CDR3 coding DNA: TGTGCCAGCAGCGTCCAGACTAGACGGGAGCAGTTCTTC.

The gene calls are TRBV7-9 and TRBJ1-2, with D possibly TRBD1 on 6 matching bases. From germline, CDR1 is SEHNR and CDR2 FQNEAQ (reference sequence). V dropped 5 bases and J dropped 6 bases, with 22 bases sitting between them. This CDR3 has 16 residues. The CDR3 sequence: CASSLNPTGKGNGYTF. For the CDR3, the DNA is TGTGCCAGCAGCCTGAATCCAACAGGGAAAGGAAATGGCTACACCTTC.

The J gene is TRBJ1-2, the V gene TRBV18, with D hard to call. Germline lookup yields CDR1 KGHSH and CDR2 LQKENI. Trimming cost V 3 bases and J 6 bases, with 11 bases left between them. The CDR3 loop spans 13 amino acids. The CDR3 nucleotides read TGTGCCAGCTCACCGTCGGGGAGGGATGGCTACACCTTC. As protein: CASSPSGRDGYTF.

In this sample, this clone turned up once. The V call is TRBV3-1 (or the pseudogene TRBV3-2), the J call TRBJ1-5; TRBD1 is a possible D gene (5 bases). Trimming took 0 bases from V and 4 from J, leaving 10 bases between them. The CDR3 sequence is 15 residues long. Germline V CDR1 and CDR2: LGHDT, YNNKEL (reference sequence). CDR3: CASSQEARENQPQHF. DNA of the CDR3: TGTGCCAGCAGCCAAGAGGCCAGGGAAAATCAGCCCCAGCATTTT.

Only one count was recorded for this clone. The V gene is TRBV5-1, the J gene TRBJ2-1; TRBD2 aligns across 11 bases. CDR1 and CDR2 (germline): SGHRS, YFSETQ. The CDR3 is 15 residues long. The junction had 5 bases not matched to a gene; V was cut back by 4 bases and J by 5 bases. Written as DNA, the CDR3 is TGCGCCAGCAGCCTGACTAGCGGGAACAACAATGAGCAGTTCTTC. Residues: CASSLTSGNNNEQFF.

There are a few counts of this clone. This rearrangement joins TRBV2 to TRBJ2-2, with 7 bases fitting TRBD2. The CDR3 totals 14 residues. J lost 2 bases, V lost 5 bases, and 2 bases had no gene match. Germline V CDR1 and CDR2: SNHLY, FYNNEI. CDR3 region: CASSSGKNTGELFF. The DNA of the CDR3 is TGTGCCAGCAGTAGCGGGAAAAACACCGGGGAGCTGTTTTTT.

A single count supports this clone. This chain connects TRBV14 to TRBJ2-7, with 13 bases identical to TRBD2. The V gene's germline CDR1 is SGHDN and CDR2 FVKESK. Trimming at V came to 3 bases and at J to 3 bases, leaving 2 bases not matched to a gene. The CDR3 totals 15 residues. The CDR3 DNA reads TGTGCCAGCAGCCAGGGACTAGCGGGATTCTACGAGCAGTACTTC. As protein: CASSQGLAGFYEQYF.